The 16 T cell receptor beta chains presented below share a single source sample, sequenced in a study of T cell responses to AZD1222 COVID-19 vaccine. Sequenced by immunoSEQ multiplex PCR; TCRdb stores in-frame clones only, minus some. The sample carries fewer than 200,000 clones, 85% to 95% recorded once. Here the sequenced sample was peripheral blood, taken on day 0 of AZD1222 vaccination. The source is an adult in good health.

The chain links TRBV5-4 to TRBJ2-7, with 8 positions matching TRBD1. The CDR3 is made up of 15 amino acids. After removal of 4 bases from V and 5 bases from J, the junction contained 11 bases not matched to a gene. The germline gives CDR1 SGHNT, CDR2 YYREEE (reference sequence). CDR3 sequence: CASSQMTGDAHEQYF. As DNA, the CDR3 is TGTGCCAGCAGCCAAATGACAGGGGATGCCCACGAGCAGTACTTC. Full variable domain (outside the CDR3, taken from reference TRBV5-4 and TRBJ2-7): ETGVTQSPTHLIKTRGQQVTLRCSSQSGHNTVSWYQQALGQGPQFIFQYYREEENGRGNFPPRFSGLQFPNYSSELNVNALELDDSALYLCASSQMTGDAHEQYFGPGTRLTVT.

The CDR3 loop reads CASSLGSGGYTQYF. The CDR3 nucleotides are TGCGCCAGCAGCTTGGGTAGCGGGGGCTATACGCAGTATTTT. The chain joins TRBV5-1 to TRBJ2-3; 9 bases align to TRBD2. Germline CDR1 SGHRS, CDR2 YFSETQ. J was trimmed by 7 bases and V by 0 bases; bases with no gene match: 3. The CDR3 length is 14 residues.

This chain joins TRBV5-1 and TRBJ2-7; no firm D call. Germline CDR1 is SGHRS and CDR2 is YFSETQ. With 0 bases removed from V and 3 bases from J, the gap between germline ends came to 10 bases. This CDR3 is built from 14 residues. CDR3 sequence: CASSLDLFSYEQYF. As DNA, the CDR3 is TGCGCCAGCAGCTTGGATTTATTCAGCTACGAGCAGTACTTC.

Comments on this clone: Other DNA sequences in this sample translate to the same CDR3. The chain couples TRBV19 to TRBJ1-2, with TRBD1 matching over 10 bases. The CDR3 totals 14 residues. Germline V gene data show CDR1 as LNHDA and CDR2 as SQIVND (reference sequence). The V segment lost 3 bases and the J segment 8 bases; nucleotides outside the gene matches: 6. The CDR3 bases are TGTGCCAGTAGTATTGACAGGGGGCGCAGGGGCTACACCTTC. Amino acid sequence: CASSIDRGRRGYTF.

J is TRBJ1-1 and V is TRBV2, with 7 bases fitting TRBD1. The CDR3 consists of 13 residues. Germline CDR1 is SNHLY and CDR2 is FYNNEI. The ends lost 10 bases at V and 2 bases at J; junction bases unmatched: 7. DNA for the CDR3: TGTGCCATACCGGGACAGAGAAACACTGAAGCTTTCTTT. Residues: CAIPGQRNTEAFF.

V and J are TRBV6-6 and TRBJ1-4; unclear D gene. Germline V gene data show CDR1 as MNHNY and CDR2 as SVGAGI (reference sequence). This CDR3 contains 14 residues. Between the trimmed V and J ends, which lost 4 bases and 2 bases, there was a span of 8 bases. The CDR3 reads CASSSLPTNEKLFF. The DNA of the CDR3 is TGTGCCAGCAGTTCCCTCCCCACTAATGAAAAACTGTTTTTT.

This chain uses TRBV10-3 with TRBJ1-1, with TRBD1 matching 10 bases. The CDR3 has 16 residues. Trimming at V came to 4 bases and at J to 1 base, leaving 6 bases not matched to a gene. Germline V gene data show CDR1 as ENHRY and CDR2 as SYGVKD. The CDR3 loop is CAISGGQGRANTEAFF. In DNA, the CDR3 is TGTGCCATCAGTGGGGGACAGGGGAGGGCGAACACTGAAGCTTTCTTT.

The gene calls are TRBV10-1 and TRBJ1-4; D perhaps matches TRBD1 (5 bases). The CDR3 totals 14 residues. Per the germline V gene, CDR1 is WNHNN and CDR2 is SYGVQD (reference sequence). Trimming removed 6 bases from V and 4 bases from J, with 12 bases in between. CDR3 sequence: CASSTGQFNEKLFF. The DNA of the CDR3 is TGCGCCAGCAGCACGGGGCAGTTTAATGAAAAACTGTTTTTT.

The rearrangement links TRBV9 to TRBJ2-2; no clear D gene. The CDR3 loop spans 13 amino acids. Germline V CDR1 and CDR2: SGDLS, YYNGEE. Trimming pared 3 bases from V and 3 bases from J, leaving 6 bases between. The CDR3 here is CASSGRYTGELFF. CDR3 nucleotide sequence: TGTGCCAGCAGCGGACGATACACCGGGGAGCTGTTTTTT. The variable domain in full, with the rest retrieved from reference TRBV9 and TRBJ2-2, is DSGVTQTPKHLITATGQRVTLRCSPRSGDLSVYWYQQSLDQGLQFLIQYYNGEERAKGNILERFSAQQFPDLHSELNLSSLELGDSALYFCASSGRYTGELFFGEGSRLTVL.

This clone was observed a single time. The genes are TRBV5-4 and TRBJ2-7; TRBD2 might be the D (6 bases). Germline V gene sequence: CDR1 SGHNT, CDR2 YYREEE (reference sequence). Trimming cost V 7 bases and J 3 bases, with 20 bases left between them. The CDR3 is 15 residues long. CDR3 region: CASRLGGTHNYEQYF. For the CDR3, the DNA is TGTGCCAGCCGGCTTGGAGGGACGCACAACTACGAGCAGTACTTC.

The chain carries TRBV2 and TRBJ1-2; D may be TRBD1 (5 bases). Trimming took 5 bases from V and 0 from J, leaving 13 bases between them. CDR3 length: 15 amino acids. Germline V CDR1 and CDR2: SNHLY, FYNNEI. The CDR3 DNA is TGTGCCAGCAGTCGCGGGACGTTAGCTAACTATGGCTACACCTTC. It yields the protein CASSRGTLANYGYTF.

This clone was counted once. The rearrangement links TRBV13 to TRBJ1-2; maybe TRBD1 (5 bases). Germline lookup yields CDR1 PRHDT and CDR2 FYEKMQ (reference sequence). Trimming pared 3 bases from V and 6 bases from J, leaving 20 bases between. The CDR3 extends over 16 amino acids. CDR3: CASSFALGPPPDGYTF. The CDR3 DNA follows: TGTGCCAGCAGCTTTGCATTGGGACCTCCACCGGATGGCTACACCTTC.

The sample holds a few counts of this clone. The chain joins TRBV5-1 to TRBJ1-2, with a possible D match to TRBD1 (5 bases). CDR3 size: 14 residues. In germline, CDR1 is SGHRS, CDR2 YFSETQ. The V and J ends lost 0 bases and 6 bases respectively, with 12 bases between them. The CDR3 is CASSLAQGGDGYTF. The CDR3 nucleotides are TGCGCCAGCAGCTTGGCGCAGGGCGGAGATGGCTACACCTTC.

The chain's CDR3 is CATSLNTEAFF. CDR3 coding DNA: TGTGCCACCTCATTGAACACTGAAGCTTTCTTT. The gene calls are TRBV10-3 and TRBJ1-1; no firm D call. The CDR3 is made up of 11 amino acids. The V gene's germline CDR1 is ENHRY and CDR2 SYGVKD. The germline V and J ends were trimmed by 10 bases and 0 bases, with 6 bases remaining between them.

The table lists this clone with a count of one. Other DNA sequences in this specimen translate into the identical CDR3. V is TRBV19 and J is TRBJ1-1; 7 bases match TRBD1. This CDR3 comprises 14 residues. J lost 0 bases, V lost 3 bases, and 1 base had no gene match. Germline lookup yields CDR1 LNHDA and CDR2 SQIVND (reference sequence). The CDR3 DNA follows: TGTGCCAGTAGTATCAGGGGGGTGAACACTGAAGCTTTCTTT. Translation: CASSIRGVNTEAFF.

J is TRBJ1-1 and V is TRBV9; tentative D call: TRBD1 (6 bases). Between the trimmed V and J ends, which lost 3 bases and 4 bases, there was a span of 16 bases. CDR1 is SGDLS, CDR2 YYNGEE, per germline. The CDR3 has 15 amino acids. As DNA, the CDR3 is TGTGCCAGCAGCGCCTTAGGGGGGATCGTCACTGAAGCTTTCTTT. This sequence encodes CASSALGGIVTEAFF.